This TCR beta chain is from a study of shared clonotypes between healthy human individuals. V lost 0 bases to trimming and J lost 8 bases, with 14 bases between them. CDR1 is SGHRS, CDR2 YFSETQ, per germline. The CDR3 spans 14 residues. A remark on this clone: The antigen remains unidentified.

The study drew its donors from healthy HIV-negative adults without recent acute infections or vaccinations. Caucasian adults living in Nashville, Tennessee, provided all samples. The study's findings and limits: Among donors, sharing of clonotypes was expected to be affected by sequencing depth.

Execution of the assay was at deep level. The repertoire was sequenced with immunoSEQ multiplex PCR; TCRdb's copy has only in-frame clones and lacks some. The sample records about 520,000 clones, roughly 80% being singletons. The TCR was taken from a woman aged 40 to 50 in good health. Some clones in this sample may be carry-over from other donors' samples. The sequenced material came from PBMCs. The chain links TRBV5-1 to TRBJ1-2, with unresolved D. CDR3 bases: TGCGCCAGCAGCTTGGATCGGGGAGCGGAAGGCTACACCTTC. It yields the protein CASSLDRGAEGYTF.